The T cell receptor beta chain under discussion was sequenced for a study of blood T cells in healthy people across ages. Then a second PCR, running roughly 7 to 11 cycles, was carried out with a sample-barcoded 5' primer and a J-beta primer mix. TCRdb reanalysed the 5' RACE reads using MiXCR and keeps one entry per CDR3 protein. Of 1.5 million to 2 million distinct CDR3 sequences listed, roughly 32% are singletons. Trimming took 4 bases from V and 1 from J, leaving 10 bases between them. There are 14 residues in the CDR3. Looked up from germline, CDR1 is ENHRY and CDR2 is SYGVKD. Study-wide points: Calculation of diversity from one million T cells yielded estimates considered to be underestimates.

Of note for this clonotype: Its target is unknown.

The genes are TRBV10-3 and TRBJ1-1, with D uncertain. The sequenced sample consisted of blood. The source is a woman aged 25 to 45 in good health. The CDR3 here is CAISGLVGNTEAFF. CDR3 sequence (DNA): TGTGCCATCAGTGGACTCGTGGGGAACACTGAAGCTTTCTTT.